This T cell receptor beta chain was profiled in a study of blood T cell repertoires in COVID-19. Profiling relied on immunoSEQ multiplex PCR, and the TCRdb table lists in-frame clones only, not all of them. Here the sample spans more than 350,000 clones, roughly 90% being singletons. V was trimmed by 2 bases and J by 7 bases, leaving 14 bases between them. The CDR3 length is 14 residues. Germline V gene lookup returns CDR1 MNHEY and CDR2 SVGAGI. V usage is TRBV6-5 and J usage is TRBJ1-2; D not resolved. Specimen: PBMCs or T cells enriched from blood (not recorded which). The clonotype originates from a young woman who had been exposed to COVID-19. CDR3 nucleotides: TGTGCCAGCAGTTACCGTGGCAGACATGGTGGCTACACCTTC. The encoded protein is CASSYRGRHGGYTF.